This T cell receptor (beta chain) was observed in a study of T cell responses to AZD1222 COVID-19 vaccine. Points on this clone: Its target is unknown.

General study results and limits: Donors were mostly white British, more females; clonal diversity possibly underestimated. Spike was spanned by vaccine-associated CD4 TCRs, which were dominant at 160-218 and 743-854. Targeting of unmutated variant regions was reportedly seen in nearly half of spike-specific TCRs.

Repertoires were generated with immunoSEQ multiplex PCR, while TCRdb's copy carries only in-frame clones and drops some. The sample has about 150,000 clones; 80% to 90% are singletons. Germline CDR1 and CDR2: ENHRY and SYGVKD. J gave up 3 bases and V 5 bases, and 8 bases lay outside the gene matches. The CDR3 consists of 16 residues. This clonotype originated in an adult in good health. This rearrangement joins TRBV10-3 to TRBJ2-1, with TRBD2 matching over 9 bases. The sample consisted of peripheral blood, taken on day 0 of AZD1222 vaccination. In nucleotides, the CDR3 is TGTGCCATCAGTAAGGGCGGGAGGGCCCTCTACAATGAGCAGTTCTTC. Amino acid sequence: CAISKGGRALYNEQFF.